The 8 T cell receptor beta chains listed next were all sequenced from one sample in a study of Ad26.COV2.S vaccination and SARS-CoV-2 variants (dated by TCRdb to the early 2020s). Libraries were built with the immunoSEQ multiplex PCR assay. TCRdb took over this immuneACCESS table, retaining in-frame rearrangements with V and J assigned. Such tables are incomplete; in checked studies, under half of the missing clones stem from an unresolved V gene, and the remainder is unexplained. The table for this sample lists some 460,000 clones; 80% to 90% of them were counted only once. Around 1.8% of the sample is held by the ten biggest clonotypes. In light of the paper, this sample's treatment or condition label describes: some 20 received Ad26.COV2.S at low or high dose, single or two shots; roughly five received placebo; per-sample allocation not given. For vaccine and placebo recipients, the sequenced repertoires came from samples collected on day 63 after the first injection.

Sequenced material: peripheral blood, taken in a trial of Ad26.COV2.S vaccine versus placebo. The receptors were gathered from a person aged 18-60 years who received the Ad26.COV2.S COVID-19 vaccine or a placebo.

The CDR3 DNA reads as TGTGCCAGCAGTTTTAGGTTTTCAGACGAGCAGTACTTC. Its translation is CASSFRFSDEQYF. V usage is TRBV6-5 and J usage is TRBJ2-7, with D hard to call. Germline CDR1 and CDR2: MNHEY and SVGAGI. V was trimmed by 4 bases and J by 5 bases, leaving 12 bases between them. The CDR3 runs 13 residues.

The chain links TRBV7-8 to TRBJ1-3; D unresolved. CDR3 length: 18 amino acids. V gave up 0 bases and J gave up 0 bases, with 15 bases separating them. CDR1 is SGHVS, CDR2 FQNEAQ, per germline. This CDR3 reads CASSLARNSLPSGNTIYF. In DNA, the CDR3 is TGTGCCAGCAGCTTAGCGCGAAACAGCTTACCCTCTGGAAACACCATATATTTT.

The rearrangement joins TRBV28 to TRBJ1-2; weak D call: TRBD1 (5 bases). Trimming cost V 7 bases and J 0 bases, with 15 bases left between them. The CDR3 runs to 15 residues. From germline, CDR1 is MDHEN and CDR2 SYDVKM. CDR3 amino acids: CASTTLGQPNYGYTF. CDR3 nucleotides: TGTGCCAGCACCACTCTGGGGCAGCCTAACTATGGCTACACCTTC.

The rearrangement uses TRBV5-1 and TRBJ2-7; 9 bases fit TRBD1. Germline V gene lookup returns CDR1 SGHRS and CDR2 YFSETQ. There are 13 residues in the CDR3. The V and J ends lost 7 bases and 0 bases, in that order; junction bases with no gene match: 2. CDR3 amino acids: CASRTGASYEQYF. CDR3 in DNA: TGCGCCAGCCGGACAGGGGCCTCCTACGAGCAGTACTTC.

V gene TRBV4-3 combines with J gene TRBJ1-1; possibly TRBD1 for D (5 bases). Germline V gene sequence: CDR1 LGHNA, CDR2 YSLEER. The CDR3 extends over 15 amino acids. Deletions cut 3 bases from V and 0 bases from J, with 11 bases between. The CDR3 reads CASSQAGTVNTEAFF. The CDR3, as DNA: TGCGCCAGCAGCCAGGCCGGGACGGTGAACACTGAAGCTTTCTTT.

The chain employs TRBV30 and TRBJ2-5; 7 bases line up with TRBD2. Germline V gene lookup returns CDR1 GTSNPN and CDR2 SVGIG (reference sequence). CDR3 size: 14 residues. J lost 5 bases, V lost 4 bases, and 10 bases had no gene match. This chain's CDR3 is CAWNPRETIETQYF. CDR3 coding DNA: TGTGCCTGGAATCCGCGGGAGACGATCGAGACCCAGTACTTC. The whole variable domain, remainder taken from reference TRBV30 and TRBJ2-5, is SQTIHQWPATLVQPVGSPLSLECTVEGTSNPNLYWYRQAAGRGLQLLFYSVGIGQISSEVPQNLSASRPQDRQFILSSKKLLLSDSGFYLCAWNPRETIETQYFGPGTRLLVL.

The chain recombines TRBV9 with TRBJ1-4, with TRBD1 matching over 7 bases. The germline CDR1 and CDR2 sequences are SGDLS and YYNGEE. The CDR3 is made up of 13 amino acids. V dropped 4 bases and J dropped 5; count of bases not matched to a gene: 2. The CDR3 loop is CASSQGGNEKLFF. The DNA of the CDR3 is TGTGCCAGCAGCCAGGGGGGGAATGAAAAACTGTTTTTT.

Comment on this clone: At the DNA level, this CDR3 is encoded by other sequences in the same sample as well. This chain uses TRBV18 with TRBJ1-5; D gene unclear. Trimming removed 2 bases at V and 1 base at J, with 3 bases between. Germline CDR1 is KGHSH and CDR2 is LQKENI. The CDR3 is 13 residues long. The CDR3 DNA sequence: TGTGCCAGCTCACCAGGCAGCAATCAGCCCCAGCATTTT. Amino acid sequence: CASSPGSNQPQHF.